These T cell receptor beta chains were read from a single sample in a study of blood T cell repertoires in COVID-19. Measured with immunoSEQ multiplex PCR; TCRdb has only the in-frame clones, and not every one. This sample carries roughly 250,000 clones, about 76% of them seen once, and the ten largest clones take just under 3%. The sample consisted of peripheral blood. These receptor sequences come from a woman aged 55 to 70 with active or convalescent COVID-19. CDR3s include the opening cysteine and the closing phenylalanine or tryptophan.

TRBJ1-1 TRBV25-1 CASRGGNTEAFF
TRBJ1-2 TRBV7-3 CASSLGQGDGYTF
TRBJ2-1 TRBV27 CASSRGTSGDLEQFF
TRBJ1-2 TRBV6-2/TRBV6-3 CASSPSGTGKGYTF
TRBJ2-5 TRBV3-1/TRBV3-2 CASSPRTSGFKTQYF
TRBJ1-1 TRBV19 CASSTSPPYARNTEAFF
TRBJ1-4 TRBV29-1 CSAHRGGATNEKLFF
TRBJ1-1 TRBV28 CASSLLAGHEAFF
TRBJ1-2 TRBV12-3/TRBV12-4 CASRGLNYGYTF
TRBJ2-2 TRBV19 CASSSGRTGELFF
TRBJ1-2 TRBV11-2 CASSLGGRTGGGYTF
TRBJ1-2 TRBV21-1 CASPVGRPRVGGYTF
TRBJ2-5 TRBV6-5 CASEDLKETQYF
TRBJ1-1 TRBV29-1 CSVVGQGLTEAFF
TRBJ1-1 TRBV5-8 CASSLGAVFEAFF
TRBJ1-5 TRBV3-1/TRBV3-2 CASSPGDRINQPQHF
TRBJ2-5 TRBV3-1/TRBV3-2 CASNDPAGGGPRETQYF
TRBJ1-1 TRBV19 CASSPLTGGGTEAFF
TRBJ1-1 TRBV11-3 CASSGEERTAFF
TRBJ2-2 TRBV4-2 CASSQGSGTGELFF
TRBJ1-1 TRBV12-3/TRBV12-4 CASSFTDTEAFF
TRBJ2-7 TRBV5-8 CASSFSGRLISYEQYF
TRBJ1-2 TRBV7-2 CASSLDRRGAAYGYTF
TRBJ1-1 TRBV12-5 CASGLVRRGLRHLNTEAFF
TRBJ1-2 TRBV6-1 CASSEPHRDAGYTF
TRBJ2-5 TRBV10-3 CAISTGTSGQETQYF
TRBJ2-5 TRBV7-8 CASSLAGTAKETQYF
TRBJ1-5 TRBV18 CASSPDRRYQPQHF
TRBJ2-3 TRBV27 CASSKQADTDTQYF